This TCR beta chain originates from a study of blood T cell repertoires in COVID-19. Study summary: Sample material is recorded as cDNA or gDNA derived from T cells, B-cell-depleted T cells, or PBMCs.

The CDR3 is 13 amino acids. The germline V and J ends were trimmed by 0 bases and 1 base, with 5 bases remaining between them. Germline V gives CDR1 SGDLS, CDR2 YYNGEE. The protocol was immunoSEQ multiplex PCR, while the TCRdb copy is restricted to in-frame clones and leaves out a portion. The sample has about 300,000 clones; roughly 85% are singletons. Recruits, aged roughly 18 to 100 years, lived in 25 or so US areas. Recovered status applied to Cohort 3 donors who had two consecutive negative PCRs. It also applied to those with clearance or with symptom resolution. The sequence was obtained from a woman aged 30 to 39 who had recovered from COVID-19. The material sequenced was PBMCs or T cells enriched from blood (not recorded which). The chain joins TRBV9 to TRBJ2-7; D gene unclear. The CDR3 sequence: CASSVGQSYEQYF. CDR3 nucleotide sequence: TGTGCCAGCAGCGTAGGGCAGTCCTACGAGCAGTACTTC.